The clone carrying this T cell receptor beta chain was detected only a few times. Its antigen remains unidentified. The CDR3 covers 16 residues. V was cut by 5 bases and J by 1 base, with 16 bases left in between. Per germline, CDR1 MDHEN and CDR2 SYDVKM. The record originates from a study of T cell responses to AZD1222 COVID-19 vaccine. Overall study results and limits: The peak T cell response came first, and repertoires were sampled only after it.

Sequenced by immunoSEQ multiplex PCR; TCRdb stores in-frame clones only, minus some. The table lists approximately 140,000 clones, 94% of them singletons. Here the sequenced sample was peripheral blood, taken on day 0 of AZD1222 vaccination. The rearrangement links TRBV28 to TRBJ2-3; weak D call: TRBD2 (5 bases). This TCR came from an adult in good health. CDR3 DNA: TGTGCCAGCAGTCGAGGGTCTGATGGGGGCACAGATACGCAGTATTTT. Translated: CASSRGSDGGTDTQYF.